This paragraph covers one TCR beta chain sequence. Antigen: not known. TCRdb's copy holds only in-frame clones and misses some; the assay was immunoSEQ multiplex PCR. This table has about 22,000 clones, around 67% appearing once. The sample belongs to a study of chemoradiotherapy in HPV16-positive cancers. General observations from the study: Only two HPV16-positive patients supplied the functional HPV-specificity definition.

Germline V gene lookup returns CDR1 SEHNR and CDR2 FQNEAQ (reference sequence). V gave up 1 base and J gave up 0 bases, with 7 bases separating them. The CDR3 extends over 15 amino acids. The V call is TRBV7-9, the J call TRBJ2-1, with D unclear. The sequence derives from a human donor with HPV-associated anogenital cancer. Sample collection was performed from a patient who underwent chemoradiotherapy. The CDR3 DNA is TGTGCCAGCAGCTTAGTAGGAAGCTCCTACAATGAGCAGTTCTTC. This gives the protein CASSLVGSSYNEQFF.